The T cell receptor (beta chain) described here comes from a study of regulatory T cells in long-lasting Graves disease. Overall study findings and caveats: Accuracy was possibly reduced by small sample size. The researchers studied only peripheral blood, not thyroid tissue.

HTBI primers from iRepertoire and Arm-PCR of CDR3 regions yielded the TCR beta libraries. MiXCR was run by TCRdb on the multiplex PCR reads, yielding one entry per CDR3 protein. The table includes over 450,000 distinct CDR3 sequences, around a fifth detected once. This clonotype was observed a few times. The antigen is not known. The CDR3 has 15 amino acids. Germline-derived CDR1 and CDR2 are SGDLS and YYNGEE. Trimming stripped 4 bases from V and 3 bases from J, with 16 bases between. Time point of the sample: persistent/refractory GD, antithyroid drugs over 5 years with positive TRAb. The TCR library was made from RNA that had been extracted from PBMCs in TRIzol. The authors drew patients from an endocrinology department in Xi'an, China.

The sample in question was peripheral blood mononuclear cells (PBMCs), obtained when the disease was refractory, from a patient treated with antithyroid drugs. The chain employs TRBV9 and TRBJ1-1, with no clear D. The TCR comes from a female donor with Graves disease. CDR3 sequence (DNA): TGTGCCAGCAGCACCGGCAAGCGGTGGGACACTGAAGCTTTCTTT. Protein sequence: CASSTGKRWDTEAFF.